Each of the 14 T cell receptor beta chains below was sequenced from the same sample in a study of blood T cell repertoires in COVID-19. Profiling relied on immunoSEQ multiplex PCR, and the TCRdb table lists in-frame clones only, not all of them. The sample carries 120,000 to 150,000 clones, roughly three quarters recorded once. Sequencing was carried out using peripheral blood. These receptors originate from a man aged 50 to 60 with active or convalescent COVID-19.

V and J are TRBV28 and TRBJ1-2; the D gene is possibly TRBD1 (5 bases). The V end was cut by 11 bases, the J end by 1 base, with 20 bases between. The CDR3 spans 15 residues. Germline CDR1 reads MDHEN; CDR2 reads SYDVKM. The CDR3 sequence is CAVGQGQLHNYGYTF. The CDR3 DNA follows: TGTGCCGTGGGCCAGGGCCAACTTCATAACTATGGCTACACCTTC.

This clone appeared a few times. This chain joins TRBV2 and TRBJ2-2, with D maybe TRBD1 (6 bases). Trimming removed 0 bases from V and 4 bases from J, with 24 bases in between. The CDR3 runs to 20 residues. The germline CDR1 and CDR2 sequences are SNHLY and FYNNEI. The CDR3 spells CASSEAPQLRGFSVTGELFF. CDR3 coding DNA: TGTGCCAGCAGTGAAGCGCCACAACTCAGGGGTTTTAGCGTCACCGGGGAGCTGTTTTTT.

J is TRBJ1-6 and V is TRBV9, with D uncertain. Germline CDR1 is SGDLS and CDR2 is YYNGEE. The V gene lost 4 bases and the J gene lost 0 bases, with 14 bases spanning the gap. There are 17 residues in the CDR3. The DNA for the CDR3 is TGTGCCAGCAGCCCTGGACTAAGGAGCTCCTATAATTCACCCCTCCACTTT. Amino acids: CASSPGLRSSYNSPLHF. Full variable domain (rest looked up from reference TRBV9 and TRBJ1-6): DSGVTQTPKHLITATGQRVTLRCSPRSGDLSVYWYQQSLDQGLQFLIQYYNGEERAKGNILERFSAQQFPDLHSELNLSSLELGDSALYFCASSPGLRSSYNSPLHFGNGTRLTVT.

This clone was counted between two and nine times. This rearrangement joins TRBV2 to TRBJ2-1; TRBD2 is a possible D gene (5 bases). This CDR3 contains 15 residues. The germline V and J ends were trimmed by 6 bases and 6 bases, with 18 bases remaining between them. In germline, CDR1 is SNHLY, CDR2 FYNNEI. This CDR3 is CASSRSRTAGNEQFF. The CDR3 DNA follows: TGTGCCAGCAGCCGATCCAGGACCGCGGGCAATGAGCAGTTCTTC.

The rearrangement joins TRBV9 to TRBJ2-1, with 8 bases lining up with TRBD2. The CDR3 covers 14 residues. The junction had 0 bases not matched to a gene; V was cut back by 3 bases and J by 1 base. The germline V gene has CDR1 SGDLS and CDR2 YYNGEE. The CDR3 protein is CASSASGSYNEQFF. The CDR3 coding sequence is TGTGCCAGCAGCGCTAGCGGGTCCTACAATGAGCAGTTCTTC. Complete variable domain (other parts from reference TRBV9 and TRBJ2-1): DSGVTQTPKHLITATGQRVTLRCSPRSGDLSVYWYQQSLDQGLQFLIQYYNGEERAKGNILERFSAQQFPDLHSELNLSSLELGDSALYFCASSASGSYNEQFFGPGTRLTVL.

The chain employs TRBV24-1 and TRBJ1-1; D may be TRBD1 (5 bases). V was pared by 3 bases and J by 2 bases, with 9 bases between. The germline V gene has CDR1 KGHDR and CDR2 SFDVKD. The CDR3 extends over 14 amino acids. The CDR3 nucleotides are TGTGCCACCAGTGATACCGACAGTAACACTGAAGCTTTCTTT. Encoded protein: CATSDTDSNTEAFF.

The chain joins TRBV5-1 to TRBJ1-1; D may be TRBD1 (5 bases). The germline CDR1 and CDR2 sequences are SGHRS and YFSETQ. CDR3 length: 16 amino acids. Trimming pared 3 bases from V and 4 bases from J, leaving 19 bases between. The CDR3: CASSSRWGSQSTEAFF. The CDR3 DNA is TGCGCCAGCAGCTCTCGGTGGGGCAGTCAGAGCACTGAAGCTTTCTTT.

The V call is TRBV4-1, the J call TRBJ2-2, with 12 nucleotides matching TRBD2. The CDR3 spans 20 residues. CDR1 and CDR2 (germline): MGHRA, YSYEKL. The V segment lost 4 bases and the J segment 0 bases; nucleotides outside the gene matches: 12. DNA for the CDR3: TGCGCCAGCAGCCCCCGACTAGCGGGAGCTTCCTTCGCGAACACCGGGGAGCTGTTTTTT. It codes for CASSPRLAGASFANTGELFF.

This clone was recorded a few times. This chain joins TRBV7-6 and TRBJ2-2, with 8 bases identical to TRBD2. The CDR3 totals 17 residues. The germline V gene has CDR1 SGHVS and CDR2 FNYEAQ. V gave up 5 bases and J gave up 4 bases; unmatched junction bases: 12. This CDR3 reads CASSPGFGRAGTGELFF. The DNA of the CDR3 is TGTGCCAGCAGCCCCGGGTTCGGGAGGGCGGGCACCGGGGAGCTGTTTTTT. Using reference TRBV7-6 and TRBJ2-2 for the parts outside the CDR3, the full variable domain is GAGVSQSPRYKVTKRGQDVALRCDPISGHVSLYWYRQALGQGPEFLTYFNYEAQQDKSGLPNDRFSAERPEGSISTLTIQRTEQRDSAMYRCASSPGFGRAGTGELFFGEGSRLTVL.

There are a few counts of this clone. The CDR3, as DNA: TGTGCCAGCAGCTTTCGGGGGGCGTCTACCCCCACCCTCCACTTT. Amino acid sequence: CASSFRGASTPTLHF. V and J are TRBV5-8 and TRBJ1-6, with D tentatively TRBD1 (6 bases). The CDR3 length is 15 residues. Germline lookup yields CDR1 SGHTS and CDR2 YDEGEE. The V end was cut by 2 bases, the J end by 14 bases, with 20 bases between.

The rearrangement links TRBV28 to TRBJ2-3, with 10 positions matching TRBD2. CDR3 size: 15 residues. Germline-derived CDR1 and CDR2 are MDHEN and SYDVKM. With V trimmed by 3 bases and J by 7 bases, 7 bases remained unmatched. CDR3 protein: CASSFPSGSINTQYF. For the CDR3, the DNA is TGTGCCAGCAGTTTCCCTAGCGGGAGCATCAATACGCAGTATTTT.

The V and J genes are TRBV11-2 and TRBJ1-2, with D possibly matching TRBD1 (5 bases). V was shortened by 5 bases and J by 7 bases, with 14 bases between the two germline ends. In germline, CDR1 is SGHAT, CDR2 FQNNGV. The CDR3 contains 13 residues. CDR3 DNA sequence: TGTGCCAGCAGCACTGGGGCGGTGGGTGGCTACACCTTC. It encodes CASSTGAVGGYTF.

The rearrangement links TRBV21-1 to TRBJ1-6; TRBD1, as called in the table, went unchecked against the DNA. TRBV21-1 is marked as a pseudogene. CDR3 size: 17 residues. The DNA of the CDR3 is TGTGCCAGCACCAGCAAAGATTGGACAGGGAGTAATTCACCCCTCCACTTT. Encoded protein: CASTSKDWTGSNSPLHF.

The chain employs TRBV7-9 and TRBJ1-4, with no clear D. This CDR3 is built from 17 residues. Trimming left V 0 bases short and J 5 bases short, with 16 bases between. Germline V gene lookup returns CDR1 SEHNR and CDR2 FQNEAQ (reference sequence). CDR3 region: CASSLANEGTFNEKLFF. CDR3 nucleotides: TGTGCCAGCAGCTTAGCGAACGAGGGAACCTTCAATGAAAAACTGTTTTTT.